The 27 T cell receptor beta chains reported below all come from one sample, sequenced in a study of blood T cell repertoires in COVID-19. Sequenced by immunoSEQ multiplex PCR; TCRdb stores in-frame clones only, minus some. The sample comprises some 52,000 clones, roughly 87% of which are singletons, and roughly 15% rests with the top ten. Sequencing used peripheral blood. The receptors were sampled from a human donor with active COVID-19. The donor label of this sample is uncertain.

The chain carries TRBV7-8 and TRBJ1-2, with TRBD1 identical over 7 bases. V shed 5 bases and J 4 bases; nucleotides not matched to a gene: 10. Germline V lookup: CDR1 SGHVS, CDR2 FQNEAQ. The CDR3 is 15 residues long. CDR3 region: CASSPVQGGGYGYTF. The CDR3 nucleotides read TGTGCCAGCAGCCCCGTCCAGGGGGGCGGCTATGGCTACACCTTC.

The chain recombines TRBV19 with TRBJ1-2; 7 bases agree with TRBD1. The CDR3 length is 12 residues. CDR1 and CDR2 (germline): LNHDA, SQIVND (reference sequence). V dropped 10 bases and J dropped 4; count of bases not matched to a gene: 6. The CDR3 sequence: CATTTGTYGYTF. CDR3 bases: TGTGCCACTACGACAGGGACCTATGGCTACACCTTC.

The chain has TRBV4-2 and TRBJ2-3; 9 positions agree with TRBD1. Germline lookup yields CDR1 LGHNA and CDR2 YNFKEQ. V lost 3 bases, J lost 4 bases, and 8 bases stayed unmatched. The CDR3 is 16 residues long. DNA of the CDR3: TGTGCCAGCAGCCACCTGACAGGGGGAGTTGCAGATACGCAGTATTTT. This gives the protein CASSHLTGGVADTQYF.

The V and J genes are TRBV15 and TRBJ2-7, with 9 nucleotides matching TRBD1. V lost 1 base, J lost 7 bases, and 5 bases stayed unmatched. CDR3 length equals 14 residues. Looked up from germline, CDR1 is LNHNV and CDR2 is YYDKDF (reference sequence). In DNA form, the CDR3 reads TGTGCCACCAGCAGAGTCCGACAGGGGGGAGAGCAGTACTTC. Translating it yields CATSRVRQGGEQYF.

CDR3 DNA: TGTGCCAGCAGCTTCCGAGGGTTAGGGAATGAAAAACTGTTTTTT. It specifies CASSFRGLGNEKLFF. The chain carries TRBV5-8 and TRBJ1-4; no firm D call. V was cut by 2 bases and J by 5 bases, with 13 bases left in between. CDR3 length: 15 amino acids. The germline CDR1 and CDR2 sequences are SGHTS and YDEGEE.

The rearrangement joins TRBV4-1 to TRBJ2-2; TRBD2 agrees at 9 bases. The CDR3 spans 16 residues. Germline lookup yields CDR1 MGHRA and CDR2 YSYEKL. V lost 2 bases, J lost 4 bases, and 5 bases stayed unmatched. The DNA of the CDR3 is TGCGCCAGCAGCCAACCCGCGGGGGGGCCCACCGGGGAGCTGTTTTTT. Translation: CASSQPAGGPTGELFF.

The chain carries TRBV4-3 and TRBJ1-4; 8 positions agree with TRBD1. The length of the CDR3 is 14 residues. CDR1 and CDR2 (germline): LGHNA, YSLEER. V trimming: 1 base; J trimming: 8 bases; junction bases outside the gene matches: 3. CDR3 nucleotide sequence: TGCGCCAGCAGCCAAGGCGCAGGGGGCGAAAAACTGTTTTTT. This gives the protein CASSQGAGGEKLFF.

V is TRBV19 and J is TRBJ2-7; a weak D match, TRBD1 (6 bases). The CDR3 is made up of 13 amino acids. From germline, CDR1 is LNHDA and CDR2 SQIVND (reference sequence). V lost 4 bases and J lost 3, with 10 bases in between. The CDR3 DNA follows: TGTGCCAGTAGTAGGACAGTCAACTACGAGCAGTACTTC. Residues: CASSRTVNYEQYF.

The rearrangement links TRBV3-1 (or the pseudogene TRBV3-2) to TRBJ1-1, with a possible D match to TRBD1 (6 bases). The V gene lost 8 bases and the J gene lost 3 bases, with 13 bases spanning the gap. The CDR3 consists of 13 residues. CDR1 and CDR2 from the germline V gene are LGHDT and YNNKEL (reference sequence). CDR3 residues: CASGQTQYTEAFF. In DNA form, the CDR3 reads TGTGCCAGCGGACAGACCCAGTACACTGAAGCTTTCTTT.

DNA for the CDR3: TGTGCCAGTGTTACAGGGGGCGGGAACACTGAAGCTTTCTTT. This gives the protein CASVTGGGNTEAFF. The genes are TRBV28 and TRBJ1-1; the match to TRBD1 covers 9 bases. Germline CDR1 reads MDHEN; CDR2 reads SYDVKM. Trimming cost V 9 bases and J 1 base; bases outside gene matches: 6. This CDR3 contains 14 residues.

The chain is built from TRBV19 and TRBJ2-6, with D perhaps matching TRBD1 (6 bases). The CDR3 runs to 17 residues. Germline-derived CDR1 and CDR2 are LNHDA and SQIVND (reference sequence). V shed 5 bases and J shed 0 bases, with 14 bases lying between them. CDR3 region: CASSPQGHSSGANVLTF. In DNA, the CDR3 is TGTGCCAGTAGTCCGCAGGGGCACTCCTCTGGGGCCAACGTCCTGACTTTC.

This chain connects TRBV14 to TRBJ2-1; tentative D call: TRBD1 (6 bases). CDR1 SGHDN and CDR2 FVKESK come from the germline V gene. CDR3 length: 13 amino acids. The V end lost 1 base, the J end lost 9 bases, and 10 bases lay between the germline ends. The CDR3 spells CASSQATGFEQFF. CDR3 DNA sequence: TGTGCCAGCAGCCAAGCTACAGGGTTTGAGCAGTTCTTC.

This clone was observed a single time. V usage is TRBV6-6 and J usage is TRBJ1-3; 8 bases line up with TRBD1. Germline lookup yields CDR1 MNHNY and CDR2 SVGAGI (reference sequence). V lost 8 bases to trimming and J lost 2 bases; unmatched junction nucleotides: 5. The CDR3 covers 14 residues. The chain's CDR3 is CASRLQGAGNTIYF. The CDR3 DNA is TGTGCCAGCCGGCTACAGGGGGCTGGAAACACCATATATTTT.

The chain carries TRBV4-3 and TRBJ1-3; TRBD1 might be the D (5 bases). V was pared by 4 bases and J by 4 bases, with 14 bases between. CDR1 LGHNA and CDR2 YSLEER come from the germline V gene. CDR3 size: 15 residues. CDR3 protein: CASSPSAGIGNTIYF. CDR3 coding DNA: TGCGCCAGCAGCCCCAGCGCAGGGATAGGAAACACCATATATTTT.

The chain is built from TRBV3-1 (or the pseudogene TRBV3-2) and TRBJ2-1; 11 bases fit TRBD2. The ends lost 4 bases at V and 10 bases at J; junction bases unmatched: 12. Germline CDR1 reads LGHDT; CDR2 reads YNNKEL (reference sequence). The CDR3 length is 16 residues. The CDR3 loop reads CASSRNLAGGLWEQFF. CDR3 sequence (DNA): TGTGCCAGCAGCCGGAACCTAGCGGGGGGCCTTTGGGAGCAGTTCTTC.

V is TRBV7-8 and J is TRBJ1-1; D is possibly TRBD1 (6 bases). This CDR3 is built from 14 residues. Germline CDR1 reads SGHVS; CDR2 reads FQNEAQ. The ends were cut back, 4 bases at V and 0 bases at J, with 9 bases in the middle. Written as DNA, the CDR3 is TGTGCCAGCAGCTACAGGGTTATGAACACTGAAGCTTTCTTT. This sequence encodes CASSYRVMNTEAFF.

V usage is TRBV11-2 and J usage is TRBJ2-2; 7 nucleotides match TRBD1. V gave up 6 bases and J gave up 5 bases; unmatched junction bases: 9. The CDR3 covers 15 residues. Per germline, CDR1 SGHAT and CDR2 FQNNGV. This chain's CDR3 is CASRLTGTRTGELFF. Here the CDR3 DNA reads TGTGCCAGCAGGTTGACAGGGACGCGAACCGGGGAGCTGTTTTTT. Drawing the rest from reference TRBV11-2 and TRBJ2-2, the complete variable domain is EAGVAQSPRYKIIEKRQSVAFWCNPISGHATLYWYQQILGQGPKLLIQFQNNGVVDDSQLPKDRFSAERLKGVDSTLKIQPAKLEDSAVYLCASRLTGTRTGELFFGEGSRLTVL.

V and J are TRBV19 and TRBJ1-6; D possibly corresponds to TRBD1 (6 bases). Germline V gene data show CDR1 as LNHDA and CDR2 as SQIVND (reference sequence). This CDR3 comprises 16 residues. Trimming took 5 bases from V and 0 from J, leaving 11 bases between them. CDR3 DNA: TGTGCCAGTAGTCAGAAGACAGGCTCCTATAATTCACCCCTCCACTTT. Translating it yields CASSQKTGSYNSPLHF.

This clone has a single count. The chain combines TRBV5-1 with TRBJ2-5; D gene uncertain. V gave up 4 bases and J gave up 4 bases, with 5 bases separating them. Per germline, CDR1 SGHRS and CDR2 YFSETQ. This CDR3 has 11 amino acids. CDR3 protein: CASSVLETQYF. The DNA of the CDR3 is TGCGCCAGCAGCGTACTAGAGACCCAGTACTTC. Together with reference TRBV5-1 and TRBJ2-5, the CDR3 gives the full variable domain: KAGVTQTPRYLIKTRGQQVTLSCSPISGHRSVSWYQQTPGQGLQFLFEYFSETQRNKGNFPGRFSGRQFSNSRSEMNVSTLELGDSALYLCASSVLETQYFGPGTRLLVL.

This chain connects TRBV5-6 to TRBJ1-5, with 7 bases matching TRBD1. The CDR3 length is 16 residues. The ends lost 1 base at V and 3 bases at J; junction bases unmatched: 7. The germline V gene has CDR1 SGHDT and CDR2 YYEEEE. The DNA of the CDR3 is TGTGCCAGCAGCTTGCGGGACAGATCTTCCAATCAGCCCCAGCATTTT. This translates into CASSLRDRSSNQPQHF. The complete variable domain, with remaining parts taken from reference TRBV5-6 and TRBJ1-5, reads DAGVTQSPTHLIKTRGQQVTLRCSPKSGHDTVSWYQQALGQGPQFIFQYYEEEERQRGNFPDRFSGHQFPNYSSELNVNALLLGDSALYLCASSLRDRSSNQPQHFGDGTRLSIL.

The V gene is TRBV5-1, the J gene TRBJ1-2, with D maybe TRBD1 (6 bases). Germline V gene data show CDR1 as SGHRS and CDR2 as YFSETQ. V was cut by 7 bases and J by 8 bases, with 21 bases left in between. The CDR3 is 14 amino acids. The CDR3 region is CASGLNPGESGYTF. CDR3 coding DNA: TGCGCCAGCGGACTTAATCCAGGGGAAAGCGGCTACACCTTC.

This chain links TRBV2 with TRBJ1-2; TRBD1 is a possible D gene (6 bases). V was trimmed by 9 bases and J by 12 bases, leaving 11 bases between them. The germline V gene has CDR1 SNHLY and CDR2 FYNNEI. The CDR3 runs 9 residues. The CDR3 loop is CASNRVHTF. The CDR3 nucleotides read TGTGCCAGTAACAGGGTCCACACCTTC.

The rearrangement uses TRBV19 and TRBJ1-2; the match to TRBD1 covers 7 bases. Germline V lookup: CDR1 LNHDA, CDR2 SQIVND (reference sequence). With V trimmed by 11 bases and J by 5 bases, 11 bases remained unmatched. CDR3 length: 13 amino acids. CDR3: CAAEGAGLYGYTF. The CDR3 DNA follows: TGTGCCGCCGAGGGGGCAGGGTTATATGGCTACACCTTC. The full variable domain, in which reference TRBV19 and TRBJ1-2 provide the parts outside the CDR3, is DGGITQSPKYLFRKEGQNVTLSCEQNLNHDAMYWYRQDPGQGLRLIYYSQIVNDFQKGDIAEGYSVSREKKESFPLTVTSAQKNPTAFYLCAAEGAGLYGYTFGSGTRLTVV.

The chain links TRBV5-1 to TRBJ2-7; 7 bases agree with TRBD2. The V gene's germline CDR1 is SGHRS and CDR2 YFSETQ. The CDR3 length is 12 residues. The junction had 1 base not matched to a gene; V was cut back by 0 bases and J by 7 bases. CDR3 sequence: CASSLAGGEQYF. The CDR3 DNA is TGCGCCAGCAGCTTGGCGGGGGGAGAGCAGTACTTC.

This chain links TRBV4-3 with TRBJ2-5, with 10 positions matching TRBD1. The germline gives CDR1 LGHNA, CDR2 YSLEER. Trimming removed 4 bases from V and 5 bases from J; junction bases left unmatched: 7. The CDR3 spans 15 residues. The CDR3 region has the DNA TGCGCCAGCAGCCGCACCTCGGGACAGGGGGAGACCCAGTACTTC. It specifies CASSRTSGQGETQYF.

The CDR3 reads CASFARGGTAEAFF. CDR3 coding DNA: TGTGCCAGCTTCGCCAGGGGAGGGACCGCTGAAGCTTTCTTT. J is TRBJ1-1 and V is TRBV18; tentatively, D is TRBD1 (6 bases). This CDR3 is built from 14 residues. The germline V gene encodes CDR1 KGHSH and CDR2 LQKENI. The V end lost 7 bases, the J end lost 6 bases, and 18 bases lay between the germline ends.

The genes are TRBV9 and TRBJ1-2; a weak D match, TRBD1 (6 bases). Germline V gene sequence: CDR1 SGDLS, CDR2 YYNGEE. The CDR3 runs to 13 residues. Deletions cut 4 bases from V and 1 base from J, with 8 bases between. The CDR3 here is CASSPQGNYGYTF. CDR3 nucleotides: TGTGCCAGCAGCCCACAGGGTAACTATGGCTACACCTTC.